This T cell receptor beta chain was retrieved from a study of blood T cell repertoires in COVID-19. In the authors' workflow: Reference gene primers were amplified, and this amplification served to estimate nucleated cell counts. Clones were read by immunoSEQ multiplex PCR, and TCRdb kept only the in-frame ones, dropping some. V, J and clone size are taken as reported in that table, and D and trimming were inferred from the DNA itself. The data contain approximately 300,000 clones, 85% to 90% of them seen just once; the ten biggest clones take up 1.5% to 2%. Seattle patients were enrolled during active infection and followed longitudinally. This clonotype was sampled from a woman in her 30s with COVID-19, enrolled during active disease. Sequencing used peripheral blood.

CDR3 loop: CASRNPQGTYPEKLFF. CDR3 bases: TGCGCCAGCAGAAACCCACAGGGGACCTATCCCGAAAAACTGTTTTTT. The chain employs TRBV10-2 and TRBJ1-4, with TRBD1 matching over 7 bases. V dropped 6 bases and J dropped 8; count of bases not matched to a gene: 15. This CDR3 has 16 residues. Germline CDR1 WSHSY, CDR2 SAAADI.